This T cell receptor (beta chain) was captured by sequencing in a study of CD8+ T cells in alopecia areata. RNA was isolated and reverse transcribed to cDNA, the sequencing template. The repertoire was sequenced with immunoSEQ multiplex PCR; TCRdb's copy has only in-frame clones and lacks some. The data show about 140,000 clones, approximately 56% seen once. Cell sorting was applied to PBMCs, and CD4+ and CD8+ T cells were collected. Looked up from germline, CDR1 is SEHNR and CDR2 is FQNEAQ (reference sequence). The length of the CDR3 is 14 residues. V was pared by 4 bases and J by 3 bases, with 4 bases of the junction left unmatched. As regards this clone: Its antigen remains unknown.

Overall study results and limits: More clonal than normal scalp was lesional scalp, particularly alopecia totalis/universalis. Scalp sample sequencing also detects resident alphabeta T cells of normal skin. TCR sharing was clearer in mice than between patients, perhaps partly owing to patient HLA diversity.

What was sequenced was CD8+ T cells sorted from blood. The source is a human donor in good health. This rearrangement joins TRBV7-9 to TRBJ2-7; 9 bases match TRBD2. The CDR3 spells CASSSSGEIYEQYF. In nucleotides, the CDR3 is TGTGCCAGCAGCTCTAGCGGGGAAATCTACGAGCAGTACTTC.